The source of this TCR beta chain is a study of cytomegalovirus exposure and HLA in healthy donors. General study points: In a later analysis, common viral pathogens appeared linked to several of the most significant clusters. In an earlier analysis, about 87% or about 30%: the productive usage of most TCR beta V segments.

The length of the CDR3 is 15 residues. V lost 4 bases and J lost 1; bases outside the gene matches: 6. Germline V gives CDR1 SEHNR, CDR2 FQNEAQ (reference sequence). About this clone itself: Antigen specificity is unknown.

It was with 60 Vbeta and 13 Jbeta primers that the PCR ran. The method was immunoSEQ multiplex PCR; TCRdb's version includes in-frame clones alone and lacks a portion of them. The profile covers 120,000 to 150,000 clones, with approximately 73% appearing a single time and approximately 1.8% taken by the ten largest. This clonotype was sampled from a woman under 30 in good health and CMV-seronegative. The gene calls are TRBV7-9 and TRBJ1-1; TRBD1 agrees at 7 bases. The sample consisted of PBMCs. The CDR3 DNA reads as TGTGCCAGCAGCTCATCGACAGGGAGGAACACTGAAGCTTTCTTT. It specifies CASSSSTGRNTEAFF.